This T cell receptor (beta chain) derives from a study of T cell clones after liver transplantation (dated by TCRdb to about 2019). For the wider study: Samples were obtained from ITN030ST, a randomized trial in which withdrawal of immunosuppression was attempted within 2 years of liver transplantation. Donor-reactive T cell clones were identified by TCRbeta sequencing following a pre-transplant mixed lymphocyte reaction and were subsequently tracked in post-transplant blood. As an antigen-independent comparator for donor-reactive sequences, third party-reactive TCRbeta sequences were also identified from pre-transplant MLRs. Of the eight recipients, a few were HCV-positive, while the remaining recipients had been transplanted for non-autoimmune, non-viral indications. Until randomization at 12-24 months post-transplant, subjects were given standard immunosuppression, with no induction therapy. To count as tolerant, a recipient had to stay completely off immunosuppression for at least one year without liver enzymes climbing beyond twice the upper limit of normal. Blood samples were collected pre-transplant, then pre-randomization ahead of withdrawal, and finally post-randomization once withdrawal had either been completed or failed. The study cohort included 8 liver transplant recipients, of whom 3 were classified as tolerant and 5 as non-tolerant.

The CDR3 has 15 amino acids, counting the end cysteine and phenylalanine. The read is trimmed to its CDR3 DNA, 45 bases read in frame from base 1. The germline V gene sets CDR1 to SGHVS and CDR2 to FQNEAQ. The junction shows trimming of 6 bases on V and 0 bases on J, plus 12 bases between the germline ends. Using immunoSEQ, frozen genomic DNA was subjected to high-throughput TCRbeta CDR3 sequencing, a process that included PCR amplification, mapping, bias correction and internal controls. Per the authors' processing: Productive rearrangements were retained, and unique TCRbeta sequences were defined by the CDR3 nucleotide sequence together with the V and J gene. For a sequence to be called donor-reactive, it needed a frequency of at least 0.01% and at least 5-fold expansion in CFSE-low cells compared with unstimulated pre-transplant cells. Minimum frequency thresholds were set for each subject on the basis of the unstimulated sample with the lowest template count, so that a detection power of at least 90% was ensured. Jensen-Shannon divergence between the top 1000 TCRbeta sequences post- versus pre-transplant served as the measure of repertoire turnover. Two-sided Fisher's exact tests were used to test for changes in the detection of donor-reactive sequences. TCRdb limited this immuneACCESS table to in-frame rearrangements with V and J called. A share of clones is missing; checked studies link under half to unresolved V genes, and the rest is unexplained. V and J calls and clone size are given by that table; D and trimming were obtained from the DNA. This sample is represented by under 60,000 clones; over 60% of them were singletons. The ten biggest clones cover around 8.9% of the sample.

Beyond this particular receptor, the publication reports: Low numbers of available donor cells limited the measurable donor-reactive repertoire in a couple of subjects. Circulating donor-reactive CD4 TCRbeta sequences fell significantly post-transplant in most of the 8 subjects, irrespective of tolerance or HCV status. Without allograft tissue specimens, donor-reactive T cells may have migrated into the graft rather than being deleted. When repertoire turnover was accounted for, significantly reduced detection of donor-reactive sequences was found in 7 of 8 subjects for CD4 and in 8 of 8 subjects for CD8. Donor-reactive sequences declined more than third party-reactive ones, suggesting partial antigen-specific deletion unrelated to withdrawal success. Conclusions were preliminary, limited by small, heterogeneous patient numbers and non-standardized post-transplant time points.

This clone was seen only a few times. It lacks a known antigen. There are no base qualities to consult, and no much larger clone falls within one base. Thawed unstimulated PBMCs were stained for CD3, CD4 and CD8 and FACS-sorted into CD3+CD4+ and CD3+CD8+ populations. All 8 studied subjects were randomized to immunosuppression withdrawal. The Qiagen DNeasy Blood and Tissue Kit was used for isolation of genomic DNA. The chain is assembled from TRBV7-8 and TRBJ2-1, with TRBD2 perhaps the D gene, on 5 matching bases. Sequencing was performed on CD4+ T cells from blood, taken at the 22-month timepoint. The source is a human patient who received a liver transplant. A transplant means some T cells may be of graft donor rather than patient origin. CDR3 loop: CASSRTEDSYNEQFF. The nucleotide sequence reads as follows: TGTGCCAGCAGTCGGACGGAGGACTCCTACAATGAGCAGTTCTTC.